This T cell receptor (beta chain) is drawn from a study of a mutant IDH1 vaccine in newly diagnosed glioma. Study summary: Among treated patients, roughly 62% were male and roughly 40% female, and mean age was approximately 40 years. Patients had received radiotherapy, temozolomide, or both previously, most receiving both.

Study-level findings and limits: Of the patients, 93.3% had vaccine-induced immune responses.

Concerning this clone itself: Its antigen is currently unknown.

Germline V gene sequence: CDR1 LGHNA, CDR2 YNFKEQ. The CDR3 extends over 17 amino acids. V lost 4 bases and J lost 4; bases outside the gene matches: 11. Sequenced by immunoSEQ multiplex PCR; TCRdb stores in-frame clones only, minus some. The data contain some 120,000 clones, roughly 78% of them seen just once; the ten biggest clones take up approximately 5%. The sample's time point: week 11, during vaccination. Each dose delivered 300 ug of mutant IDH1 20-mer peptide subcutaneously with imiquimod. Sequencing was performed on PBMCs, taken from a glioma patient whose treatment included an IDH1 peptide vaccine. The clonotype was recovered from a man aged 35 to 55 with glioma. The V call is TRBV4-2, the J call TRBJ1-2; the match to TRBD1 covers 11 bases. The CDR3 protein is CASSRSGTGGLGYGYTF. DNA of the CDR3: TGTGCCAGCAGCCGATCCGGGACAGGGGGTCTCGGCTATGGCTACACCTTC.